The clone carrying this T cell receptor beta chain was recorded once. In the source study's methods: From reference gene primer amplification, estimates of nucleated cell counts were derived. Profiling relied on immunoSEQ multiplex PCR, and the TCRdb table lists in-frame clones only, not all of them. V and J calls and clone size follow that table, whereas D and trimming were derived from the DNA. The sample contains approximately 140,000 clones, approximately 81% of which appear only once. The record originates from a study of blood T cell repertoires in COVID-19. Study summary: T cells, B-cell-depleted T cells, or PBMCs supplied cDNA or gDNA.

The CDR3 extends over 16 amino acids. Germline CDR1 reads WNHNN; CDR2 reads SYGVQD (reference sequence). The ends lost 7 bases at V and 10 bases at J; junction bases unmatched: 17. Sequenced material: peripheral blood. V gene TRBV10-1 combines with J gene TRBJ1-4, with 8 bases that match TRBD1. The TCR comes from a human donor in a cohort sampled during active COVID-19. In DNA form, the CDR3 reads TGCGCCAGCACCCGCCGGGACAGGATCAAGAAGGGAAAACTGTTTTTT. Translation gives CASTRRDRIKKGKLFF.